Presented here are 21 T cell receptor beta chains from one specimen sequenced in a study of blood T cell repertoires in COVID-19. This table comes from immunoSEQ multiplex PCR, and its TCRdb copy is limited to in-frame clones, with some not included. This sample has 100,000 to 150,000 clones, with roughly four fifths found just once. The material sequenced was peripheral blood. These TCRs come from a man in his forties with active or convalescent COVID-19.

This clone rates as medium-sized. The V gene is TRBV5-6, the J gene TRBJ1-1; TRBD1 agrees at 8 bases. Unmatched junction bases numbered 9, after V lost 4 bases and J lost 4 bases. The CDR3 runs 15 residues. Germline-derived CDR1 and CDR2 are SGHDT and YYEEEE. The CDR3 bases are TGTGCCAGCAGCAAATTGACAGGGGAATTCACTGAAGCTTTCTTT. Its translation is CASSKLTGEFTEAFF.

The chain employs TRBV5-1 and TRBJ2-3; TRBD2 matches at 10 bases. In germline, CDR1 is SGHRS, CDR2 YFSETQ. The CDR3 totals 16 residues. Losses at the gene ends were 3 bases for V and 6 bases for J; bases not matched to a gene: 10. The CDR3: CASSSRGSGGADTQYF. The CDR3 DNA reads TGCGCCAGCAGCTCCCGAGGCAGCGGGGGGGCTGATACGCAGTATTTT.

This clone occurred a few times. The chain links TRBV18 to TRBJ1-5; 7 bases are shared with TRBD1. Germline lookup yields CDR1 KGHSH and CDR2 LQKENI. The CDR3 runs 15 residues. V was clipped by 3 bases and J by 4 bases; unmatched bases: 6. In nucleotides, the CDR3 is TGTGCCAGCTCACCGGCGCCAGGGGGTAATCAGCCCCAGCATTTT. The encoded protein is CASSPAPGGNQPQHF.

The chain uses TRBV11-2 and TRBJ2-7; 7 bases fit TRBD2. CDR1 and CDR2 (germline): SGHAT, FQNNGV. V shed 5 bases, J shed 3 bases, and the junction held 10 bases outside the gene matches. The CDR3 has 15 amino acids. CDR3 in DNA: TGTGCCAGCAGCCCTGGGGGGGGACCTTACTACGAGCAGTACTTC. This codes for CASSPGGGPYYEQYF.

This chain connects TRBV6-2 or TRBV6-3 to TRBJ2-3; 8 bases are a match to TRBD2. This CDR3 has 15 amino acids. Germline-derived CDR1 and CDR2 are MNHEY and SVGEGT. Trimming at V came to 4 bases and at J to 0 bases, leaving 3 bases not matched to a gene. The CDR3 sequence is CASSSRGVSTDTQYF. As DNA, the CDR3 is TGTGCCAGCAGTTCGCGGGGGGTCAGCACAGATACGCAGTATTTT.

The rearrangement joins TRBV19 to TRBJ1-5; 10 positions match TRBD1. CDR3 length equals 14 residues. The junction had 7 bases not matched to a gene; V was cut back by 9 bases and J by 5 bases. The germline V gene encodes CDR1 LNHDA and CDR2 SQIVND (reference sequence). CDR3 in DNA: TGTGCCAGCAAACTCGACAGGGGGCATCAGCCCCAGCATTTT. Its protein product is CASKLDRGHQPQHF.

The sample holds a few counts of this clone. The chain joins TRBV24-1 to TRBJ2-2; no clear D gene. This CDR3 contains 13 residues. V lost 5 bases and J 1 base, leaving 4 bases between the germline ends. The germline V gene encodes CDR1 KGHDR and CDR2 SFDVKD. The CDR3 nucleotides are TGTGCCACCAGTGGCGTGAACACCGGGGAGCTGTTTTTT. Amino acid sequence: CATSGVNTGELFF.

The rearrangement joins TRBV3-1 (or the pseudogene TRBV3-2) to TRBJ2-5; D is uncertain. Trimming shortened V by 5 bases and J by 2 bases, and 3 bases separated the two germline ends. CDR1 is LGHDT and CDR2 is YNNKEL in the germline V gene (reference sequence). The CDR3 covers 11 residues. This CDR3 is CASSLQETQYF. CDR3 sequence (DNA): TGTGCCAGCAGCTTACAAGAGACCCAGTACTTC.

This chain links TRBV6-5 with TRBJ2-1; a weak D match, TRBD2 (7 bases). Germline V gene lookup returns CDR1 MNHEY and CDR2 SVGAGI. The CDR3 runs 12 residues. The V gene lost 7 bases and the J gene lost 10 bases, with 14 bases spanning the gap. The CDR3 protein is CASKRGGPEQFF. CDR3 nucleotides: TGTGCCAGCAAAAGGGGGGGACCCGAGCAGTTCTTC.

This clone was detected once. This rearrangement joins TRBV14 to TRBJ1-3, with TRBD1 matching over 7 bases. Trimming removed 4 bases from V and 4 bases from J; junction bases left unmatched: 7. This CDR3 spans 15 amino acids. Germline V gene data show CDR1 as SGHDN and CDR2 as FVKESK. This chain's CDR3 is CASSPTGKSGNTIYF. CDR3 coding DNA: TGTGCCAGCAGCCCGACAGGGAAGTCCGGAAACACCATATATTTT.

The CDR3 sequence is CASSGSRGRLETQYF. In DNA, the CDR3 is TGTGCCAGCAGCGGTAGCAGGGGGCGCTTGGAGACCCAGTACTTC. The chain recombines TRBV9 with TRBJ2-5; 8 bases are shared with TRBD1. V was pared by 3 bases and J by 5 bases, with 9 bases of the junction left unmatched. Germline CDR1 and CDR2: SGDLS and YYNGEE. The CDR3 is made up of 15 amino acids.

This clone has a handful of counts. This CDR3 is CASSDQNNYGYTF. DNA of the CDR3: TGTGCCAGCAGTGACCAGAATAACTATGGCTACACCTTC. V gene TRBV25-1 combines with J gene TRBJ1-2; D gene ambiguous. The CDR3 consists of 13 residues. The V gene lost 3 bases and the J gene lost 1 base, with 6 bases spanning the gap. Germline V gene lookup returns CDR1 MGHDK and CDR2 SYGVNS.

The chain links TRBV7-3 to TRBJ2-3, with 8 bases fitting TRBD1. Germline-derived CDR1 and CDR2 are SGHTA and FQGTGA. The CDR3 covers 18 residues. Trimming at V came to 5 bases and at J to 6 bases, leaving 19 bases not matched to a gene. This CDR3 is CASSPRGLGDRRVDTQYF. Here the CDR3 DNA reads TGTGCCAGCAGCCCCCGTGGGTTGGGGGACAGGAGAGTGGATACGCAGTATTTT.

The chain uses TRBV3-1 (or the pseudogene TRBV3-2) and TRBJ2-1, with 12 bases fitting TRBD2. With 6 bases clipped from V and 4 bases from J, the junction kept 7 bases outside the gene matches. The CDR3 is 16 residues long. Germline CDR1 reads LGHDT; CDR2 reads YNNKEL (reference sequence). The CDR3 reads CASRDSSGGAYNEQFF. CDR3 nucleotides: TGTGCCAGCAGAGACTCTAGCGGGGGGGCGTACAATGAGCAGTTCTTC.

In this sample, this clone turned up a few times. This rearrangement joins TRBV4-3 to TRBJ1-3; D is ambiguous. V was trimmed by 4 bases and J by 2 bases, leaving 9 bases between them. Germline assignment: CDR1 LGHNA and CDR2 YSLEER. The CDR3 runs to 14 residues. In DNA, the CDR3 is TGCGCCAGCAGCCCGGAGGGCACTGGAAACACCATATATTTT. As protein: CASSPEGTGNTIYF.

In this sample, this clone turned up once. V usage is TRBV28 and J usage is TRBJ2-3, with TRBD2 as a possible D gene (6 bases). Germline V gene data show CDR1 as MDHEN and CDR2 as SYDVKM. This CDR3 is 14 amino acids long. V lost 3 bases and J lost 2, with 9 bases in between. The CDR3 is CASSFGGSTDTQYF. The CDR3 DNA follows: TGTGCCAGCAGTTTCGGGGGTTCCACAGATACGCAGTATTTT.

This clone showed up just once. The chain is built from TRBV19 and TRBJ2-7; TRBD1 agrees at 10 bases. The length of the CDR3 is 16 residues. V dropped 5 bases and J dropped 1; count of bases not matched to a gene: 8. Germline loops: CDR1 LNHDA, CDR2 SQIVND (reference sequence). The CDR3 here is CASSYFRQGASYEQYF. DNA of the CDR3: TGTGCCAGTAGTTACTTCCGACAGGGGGCTTCCTACGAGCAGTACTTC.

This chain links TRBV6-5 with TRBJ1-1, with D perhaps TRBD1 (5 bases). The CDR3 has 14 amino acids. Trimming removed 2 bases from V and 5 bases from J, with 12 bases in between. CDR1 and CDR2 (germline): MNHEY, SVGAGI. CDR3 sequence (DNA): TGTGCCAGCAGTTACAGGAGGGGAGAAACTGAAGCTTTCTTT. Translation: CASSYRRGETEAFF.

This rearrangement joins TRBV10-3 to TRBJ2-5, with TRBD1 matching over 7 bases. With V trimmed by 6 bases and J by 5 bases, 6 bases remained unmatched. This CDR3 is built from 13 residues. Germline lookup yields CDR1 ENHRY and CDR2 SYGVKD. For the CDR3, the DNA is TGTGCCATCAGCTACAGGGGCGCCGAGACCCAGTACTTC. It encodes CAISYRGAETQYF.

The sample holds one count of this clone. The CDR3 DNA is TGTGCCAGCAGCGTCATAGGACAGGGGGCTGGCTACACCTTC. Its protein product is CASSVIGQGAGYTF. The rearrangement links TRBV9 to TRBJ1-2, with 11 positions matching TRBD1. The germline gives CDR1 SGDLS, CDR2 YYNGEE. This CDR3 is built from 14 residues. The junction had 4 bases not matched to a gene; V was cut back by 2 bases and J by 7 bases.

This rearrangement joins TRBV5-4 to TRBJ1-4; D is possibly TRBD1 (5 bases). V dropped 9 bases and J dropped 6 bases, with 18 bases sitting between them. CDR1 is SGHNT and CDR2 is YYREEE in the germline V gene (reference sequence). CDR3 length: 14 amino acids. CDR3 nucleotide sequence: TGTGCCACCGACCTACACAGGAAACATGAAAAACTGTTTTTT. Translated, it gives CATDLHRKHEKLFF.